The sequence of this T cell receptor (beta chain) was determined in a study of shared T cell receptors in the human thymus. TCRdb's table, derived via immunoSEQ multiplex PCR, lists solely in-frame clones and lacks some. Of 600,000 or so clones listed, around 87% are singletons. The CDR3 extends over 15 amino acids. Germline values: CDR1 SGHDT, CDR2 YYEEEE. V dropped 3 bases and J dropped 0 bases, with 10 bases sitting between them. The same sample was also studied in work on human thymus T cells. That study reports: Each of the donors was a healthy Finnish infant who was undergoing open corrective cardiac surgery for congenital heart defects. The source of the thymus tissue was resections taken during corrective heart surgery.

This TCR was recovered from a boy under three years old with a congenital heart defect. The chain combines TRBV5-6 with TRBJ2-1; the D gene is possibly TRBD1 (6 bases). Input material: thymocytes. The CDR3 coding sequence is TGTGCCAGCAGCTGGGGGCGCAGCTCCTACAATGAGCAGTTCTTC. This encodes CASSWGRSSYNEQFF.